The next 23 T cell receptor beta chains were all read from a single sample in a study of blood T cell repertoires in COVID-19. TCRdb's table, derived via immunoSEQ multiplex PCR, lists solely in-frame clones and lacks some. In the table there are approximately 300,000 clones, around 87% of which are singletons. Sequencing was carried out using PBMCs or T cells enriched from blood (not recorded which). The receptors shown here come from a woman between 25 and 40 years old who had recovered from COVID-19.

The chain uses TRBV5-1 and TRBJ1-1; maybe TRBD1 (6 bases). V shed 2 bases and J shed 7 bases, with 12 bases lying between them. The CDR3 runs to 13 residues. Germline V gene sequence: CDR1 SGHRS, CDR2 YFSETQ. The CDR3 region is CASSLTWTDEAFF. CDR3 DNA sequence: TGCGCCAGCAGCTTAACTTGGACAGATGAAGCTTTCTTT.

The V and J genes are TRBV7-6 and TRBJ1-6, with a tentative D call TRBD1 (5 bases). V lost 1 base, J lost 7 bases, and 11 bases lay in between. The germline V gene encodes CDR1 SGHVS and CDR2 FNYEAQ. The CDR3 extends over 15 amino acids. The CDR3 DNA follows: TGTGCCAGCAGCTTAGAGGTCGGGGGAAATTCACCCCTCCACTTT. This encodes CASSLEVGGNSPLHF. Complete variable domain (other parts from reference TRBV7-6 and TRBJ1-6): GAGVSQSPRYKVTKRGQDVALRCDPISGHVSLYWYRQALGQGPEFLTYFNYEAQQDKSGLPNDRFSAERPEGSISTLTIQRTEQRDSAMYRCASSLEVGGNSPLHFGNGTRLTVT.

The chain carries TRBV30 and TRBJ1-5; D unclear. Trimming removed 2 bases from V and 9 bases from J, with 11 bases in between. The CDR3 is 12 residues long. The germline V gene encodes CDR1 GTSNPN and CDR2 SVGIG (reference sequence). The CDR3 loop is CAWSTASGPQHF. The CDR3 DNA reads TGTGCCTGGAGTACAGCTTCTGGGCCCCAGCATTTT.

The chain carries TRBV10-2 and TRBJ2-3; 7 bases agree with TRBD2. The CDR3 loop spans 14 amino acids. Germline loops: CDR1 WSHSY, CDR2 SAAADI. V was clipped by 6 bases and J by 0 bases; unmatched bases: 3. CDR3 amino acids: CASRAGESTDTQYF. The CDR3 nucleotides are TGCGCCAGCAGGGCGGGAGAAAGCACAGATACGCAGTATTTT.

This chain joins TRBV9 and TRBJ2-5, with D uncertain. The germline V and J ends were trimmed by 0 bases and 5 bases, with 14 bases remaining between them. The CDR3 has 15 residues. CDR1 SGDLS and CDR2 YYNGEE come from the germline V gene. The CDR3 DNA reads TGTGCCAGCAGCGTAGGAGGATTGATCAGTGAGACCCAGTACTTC. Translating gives CASSVGGLISETQYF.

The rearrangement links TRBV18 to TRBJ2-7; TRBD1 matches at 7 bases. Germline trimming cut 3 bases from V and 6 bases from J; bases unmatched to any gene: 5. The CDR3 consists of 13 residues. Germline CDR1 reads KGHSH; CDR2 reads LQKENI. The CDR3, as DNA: TGTGCCAGCTCACCCGGACAGGAGCTCGAGCAGTACTTC. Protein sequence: CASSPGQELEQYF.

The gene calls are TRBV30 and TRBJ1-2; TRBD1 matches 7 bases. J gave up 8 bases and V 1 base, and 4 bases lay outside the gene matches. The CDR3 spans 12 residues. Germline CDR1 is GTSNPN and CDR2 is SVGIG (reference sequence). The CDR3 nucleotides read TGTGCCTGGAGTGACGGCAGGGGGGGCTACACCTTC. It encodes CAWSDGRGGYTF.

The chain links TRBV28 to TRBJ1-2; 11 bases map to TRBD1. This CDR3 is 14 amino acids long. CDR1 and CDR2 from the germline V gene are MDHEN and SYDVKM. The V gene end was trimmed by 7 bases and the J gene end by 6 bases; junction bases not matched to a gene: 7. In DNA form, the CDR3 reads TGTGCCAGCACCCCGAGGGGACAGGGGGATGGCTACACCTTC. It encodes CASTPRGQGDGYTF.

CDR3 sequence (DNA): TGTGCCAGTAGTCCAACAGGGGTGTCTAGATCCTACGAGCAGTACTTC. Amino acids: CASSPTGVSRSYEQYF. The V call is TRBV19, the J call TRBJ2-7, with 7 bases aligning to TRBD1. The CDR3 sequence is 16 residues long. The germline V gene encodes CDR1 LNHDA and CDR2 SQIVND (reference sequence). The ends lost 5 bases at V and 1 base at J; junction bases unmatched: 11. The full variable domain, rest sourced from reference TRBV19 and TRBJ2-7, is DGGITQSPKYLFRKEGQNVTLSCEQNLNHDAMYWYRQDPGQGLRLIYYSQIVNDFQKGDIAEGYSVSREKKESFPLTVTSAQKNPTAFYLCASSPTGVSRSYEQYFGPGTRLTVT.

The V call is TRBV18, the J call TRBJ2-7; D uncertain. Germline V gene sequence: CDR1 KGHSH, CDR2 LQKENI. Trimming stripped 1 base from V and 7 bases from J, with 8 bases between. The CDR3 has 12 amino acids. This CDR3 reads CASSPRAGEQYF. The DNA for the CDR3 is TGTGCCAGCTCACCACGGGCAGGAGAGCAGTACTTC.

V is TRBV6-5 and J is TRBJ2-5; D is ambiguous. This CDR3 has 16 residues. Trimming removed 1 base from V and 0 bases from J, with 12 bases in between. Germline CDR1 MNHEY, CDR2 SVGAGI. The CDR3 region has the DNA TGTGCCAGCAGTTACTTAATAGCTGAACACCAAGAGACCCAGTACTTC. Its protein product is CASSYLIAEHQETQYF.

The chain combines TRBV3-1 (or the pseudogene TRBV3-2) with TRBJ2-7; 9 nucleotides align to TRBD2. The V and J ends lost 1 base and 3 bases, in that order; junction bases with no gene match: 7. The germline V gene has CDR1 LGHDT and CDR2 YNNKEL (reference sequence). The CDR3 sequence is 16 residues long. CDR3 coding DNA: TGTGCCAGCAGCCAAGCTCTAGCGGGGAAGGTCTACGAGCAGTACTTC. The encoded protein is CASSQALAGKVYEQYF.

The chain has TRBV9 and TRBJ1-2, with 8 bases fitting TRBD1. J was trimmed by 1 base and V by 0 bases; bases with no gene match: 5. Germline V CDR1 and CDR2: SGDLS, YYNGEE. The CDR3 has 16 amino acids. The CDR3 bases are TGTGCCAGCAGCGTAGCGAACAGGGGGTATAACTATGGCTACACCTTC. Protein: CASSVANRGYNYGYTF.

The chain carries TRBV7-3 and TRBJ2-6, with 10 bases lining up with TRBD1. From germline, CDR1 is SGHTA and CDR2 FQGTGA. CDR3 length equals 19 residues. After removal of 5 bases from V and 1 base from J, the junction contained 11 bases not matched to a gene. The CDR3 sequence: CASSPRQGAPWSGANVLTF. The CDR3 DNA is TGTGCCAGCAGCCCTCGACAGGGGGCACCCTGGTCTGGGGCCAACGTCCTGACTTTC.

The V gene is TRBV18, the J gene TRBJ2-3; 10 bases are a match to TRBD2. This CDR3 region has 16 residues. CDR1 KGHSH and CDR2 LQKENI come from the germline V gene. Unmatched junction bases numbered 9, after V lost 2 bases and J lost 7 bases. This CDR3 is CASSPELLAGHNTQYF. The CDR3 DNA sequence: TGTGCCAGCTCACCAGAATTACTAGCGGGGCACAATACGCAGTATTTT.

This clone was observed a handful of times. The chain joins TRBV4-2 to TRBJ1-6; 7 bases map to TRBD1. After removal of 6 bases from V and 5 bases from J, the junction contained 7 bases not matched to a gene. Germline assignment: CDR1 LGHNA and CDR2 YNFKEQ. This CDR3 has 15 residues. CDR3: CASRVTGLNNSPLHF. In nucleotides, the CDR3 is TGTGCCAGCAGAGTGACAGGGCTCAATAATTCACCCCTCCACTTT.

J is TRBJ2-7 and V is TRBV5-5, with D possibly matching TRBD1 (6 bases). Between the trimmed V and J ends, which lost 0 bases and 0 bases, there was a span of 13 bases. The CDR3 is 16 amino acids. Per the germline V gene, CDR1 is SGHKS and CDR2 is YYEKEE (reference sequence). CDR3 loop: CASSLGPGQSSYEQYF. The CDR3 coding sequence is TGTGCCAGCAGCTTGGGGCCCGGACAGAGCTCCTACGAGCAGTACTTC.

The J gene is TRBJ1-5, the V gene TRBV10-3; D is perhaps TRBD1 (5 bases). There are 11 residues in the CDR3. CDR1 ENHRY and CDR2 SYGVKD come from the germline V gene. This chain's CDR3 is CAPGRYQPQHF. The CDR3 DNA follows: TGTGCGCCAGGGCGATATCAGCCCCAGCATTTT.

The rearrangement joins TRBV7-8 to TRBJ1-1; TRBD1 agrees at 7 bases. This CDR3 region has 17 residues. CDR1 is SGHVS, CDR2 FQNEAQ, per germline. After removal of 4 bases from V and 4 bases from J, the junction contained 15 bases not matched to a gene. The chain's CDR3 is CASSSPTGYLVVTEAFF. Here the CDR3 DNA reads TGTGCCAGCAGCTCACCGACAGGGTATTTAGTAGTCACTGAAGCTTTCTTT. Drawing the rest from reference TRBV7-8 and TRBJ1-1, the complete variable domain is GAGVSQSPRYKVAKRGQDVALRCDPISGHVSLFWYQQALGQGPEFLTYFQNEAQLDKSGLPSDRFFAERPEGSVSTLKIQRTQQEDSAVYLCASSSPTGYLVVTEAFFGQGTRLTVV.

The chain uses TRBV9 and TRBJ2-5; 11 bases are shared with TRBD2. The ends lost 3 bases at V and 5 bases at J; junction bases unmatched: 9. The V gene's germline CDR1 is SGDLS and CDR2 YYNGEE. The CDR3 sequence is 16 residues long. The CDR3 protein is CASSETSGGSYETQYF. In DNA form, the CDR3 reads TGTGCCAGCAGCGAAACTAGCGGGGGCTCGTATGAGACCCAGTACTTC.

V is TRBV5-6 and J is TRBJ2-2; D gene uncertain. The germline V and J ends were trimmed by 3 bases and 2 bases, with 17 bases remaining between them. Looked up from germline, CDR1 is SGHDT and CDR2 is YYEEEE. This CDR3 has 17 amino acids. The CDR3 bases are TGTGCCAGCAGCTCCTGGTTGACACAGCCTAACACCGGGGAGCTGTTTTTT. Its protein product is CASSSWLTQPNTGELFF. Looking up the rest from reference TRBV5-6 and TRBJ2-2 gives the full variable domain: DAGVTQSPTHLIKTRGQQVTLRCSPKSGHDTVSWYQQALGQGPQFIFQYYEEEERQRGNFPDRFSGHQFPNYSSELNVNALLLGDSALYLCASSSWLTQPNTGELFFGEGSRLTVL.

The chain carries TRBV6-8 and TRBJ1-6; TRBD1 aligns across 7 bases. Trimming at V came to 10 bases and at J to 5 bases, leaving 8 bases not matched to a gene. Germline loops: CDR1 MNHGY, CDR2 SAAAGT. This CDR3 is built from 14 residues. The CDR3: CANRRGLDNSPLHF. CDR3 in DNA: TGTGCCAACAGGAGGGGGCTGGATAATTCACCCCTCCACTTT.

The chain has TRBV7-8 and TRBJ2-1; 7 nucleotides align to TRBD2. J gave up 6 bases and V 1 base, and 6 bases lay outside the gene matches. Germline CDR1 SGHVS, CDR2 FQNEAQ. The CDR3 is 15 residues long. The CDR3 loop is CASSLVAGERNEQFF. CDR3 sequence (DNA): TGTGCCAGCAGCTTAGTGGCGGGGGAGCGCAATGAGCAGTTCTTC.